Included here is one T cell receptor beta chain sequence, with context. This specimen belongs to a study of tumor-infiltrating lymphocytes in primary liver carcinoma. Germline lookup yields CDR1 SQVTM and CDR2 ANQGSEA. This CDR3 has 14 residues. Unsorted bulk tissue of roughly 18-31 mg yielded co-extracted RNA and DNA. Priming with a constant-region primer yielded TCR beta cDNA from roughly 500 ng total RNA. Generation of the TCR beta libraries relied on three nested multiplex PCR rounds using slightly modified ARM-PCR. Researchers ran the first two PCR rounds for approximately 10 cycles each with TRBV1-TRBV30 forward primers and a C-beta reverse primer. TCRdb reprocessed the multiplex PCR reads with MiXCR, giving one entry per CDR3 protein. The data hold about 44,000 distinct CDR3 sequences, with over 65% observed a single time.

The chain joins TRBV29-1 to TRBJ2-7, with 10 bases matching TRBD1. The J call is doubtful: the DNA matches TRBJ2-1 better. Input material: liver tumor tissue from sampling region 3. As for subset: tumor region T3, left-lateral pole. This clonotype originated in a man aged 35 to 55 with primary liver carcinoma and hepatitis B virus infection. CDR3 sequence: CSAGAGTGDDEQFF. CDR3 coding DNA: TGCAGCGCTGGAGCCGGGACAGGGGACGACGAGCAGTTCTTC.